These 22 T cell receptor beta chains came from one sample sequenced in a study of patients and donors after allogeneic stem cell transplantation. TCRdb itself ran the RT-PCR reads through MiXCR, one entry per CDR3 protein. The table shows over 400,000 distinct CDR3 sequences, with around 15% occurring only once. Sequencing was done on a sample of blood, either unsorted or a sorted T cell fraction (not recorded which). The receptor source for this set is a human donor who was either an allogeneic HSCT recipient or a stem cell or donor lymphocyte infusion donor (not recorded which). It is not recorded whose cells these are; they may come from a transplant donor.

The V gene is TRBV20-1, the J gene TRBJ1-5; maybe TRBD1 (5 bases). Germline V gene sequence: CDR1 DFQATT, CDR2 SNEGSKA (reference sequence). The CDR3 covers 13 residues. V was trimmed by 5 bases and J by 5 bases, leaving 13 bases between them. The CDR3 spells CSAHTGRDQPQHF. The CDR3 bases are TGCAGTGCTCACACGGGACGGGATCAGCCCCAGCATTTT.

Only a few counts were recorded for this clonotype. The J gene is TRBJ1-2, the V gene TRBV6-1; 7 nucleotides line up with TRBD1. From germline, CDR1 is MNHNS and CDR2 SASEGT. The CDR3 contains 13 residues. J lost 8 bases, V lost 4 bases, and 7 bases had no gene match. The CDR3 is CASSGQGLSGYTF. As DNA, the CDR3 is TGTGCCAGCAGTGGACAGGGTTTGAGCGGCTACACCTTC.

This clonotype showed up just a few times. V gene TRBV15 combines with J gene TRBJ2-3; D is possibly TRBD2 (5 bases). In germline, CDR1 is LNHNV, CDR2 YYDKDF (reference sequence). This CDR3 is built from 18 residues. Between the trimmed V and J ends, which lost 3 bases and 6 bases, there was a span of 25 bases. The CDR3, as DNA: TGTGCCACCAGCAGGGCCGTCCACCGAGGGTATTATCCGGATACGCAGTATTTT. Its protein is CATSRAVHRGYYPDTQYF.

V usage is TRBV9 and J usage is TRBJ1-6; D remains unclear. The CDR3 has 16 amino acids. The germline V gene has CDR1 SGDLS and CDR2 YYNGEE. Between the trimmed V and J ends, which lost 4 bases and 5 bases, there was a span of 16 bases. This CDR3 reads CASSPQLDPNNSPLHF. The CDR3 coding sequence is TGTGCCAGCAGCCCCCAGCTGGACCCGAATAATTCACCCCTCCACTTT.

The sample holds many counts of this clonotype. The chain couples TRBV27 to TRBJ2-3; no clear D. The length of the CDR3 is 12 residues. The V and J ends lost 5 bases and 2 bases respectively, with 5 bases between them. Germline CDR1 is MNHEY and CDR2 is SMNVEV (reference sequence). The CDR3 nucleotides are TGTGCCAGCAGTGAGTCCACAGATACGCAGTATTTT. Amino acids: CASSESTDTQYF.

The V and J genes are TRBV5-1 and TRBJ1-2; D gene uncertain. The CDR3 totals 12 residues. Looked up from germline, CDR1 is SGHRS and CDR2 is YFSETQ. Trimming pared 0 bases from V and 5 bases from J, leaving 5 bases between. The CDR3 nucleotides are TGCGCCAGCAGCTTGGGGCAGTATGGCTACACCTTC. This gives the protein CASSLGQYGYTF.

At least ten counts were recorded for this clonotype. The chain combines TRBV4-1 with TRBJ2-4; tentative D call: TRBD2 (7 bases). V was trimmed by 0 bases and J by 7 bases, leaving 16 bases between them. The CDR3 contains 16 residues. Per the germline V gene, CDR1 is MGHRA and CDR2 is YSYEKL. The CDR3 coding sequence is TGCGCCAGCAGCCAAGATTTTGACAGGCGGGGGAACATTCAGTACTTC. Translated, it gives CASSQDFDRRGNIQYF.

This clonotype was counted a few times. J is TRBJ2-7 and V is TRBV6-2 or TRBV6-3, with 7 bases fitting TRBD1. Germline V gene sequence: CDR1 MNHEY, CDR2 SVGEGT. With V trimmed by 5 bases and J by 6 bases, 4 bases remained unmatched. The CDR3 contains 12 residues. In DNA, the CDR3 is TGTGCCAGCAGTAGACAGGGCGCCGAGCAGTACTTC. It is translated as CASSRQGAEQYF.

J is TRBJ1-6 and V is TRBV5-1; TRBD1 matches 8 bases. CDR1 SGHRS and CDR2 YFSETQ come from the germline V gene. This CDR3 is 17 amino acids long. V lost 2 bases to trimming and J lost 5 bases; unmatched junction nucleotides: 9. In DNA form, the CDR3 reads TGCGCCAGCAGCTTACACGGACAGGGAAGTGATAATTCACCCCTCCACTTT. Its protein product is CASSLHGQGSDNSPLHF. Full variable domain (missing parts from reference TRBV5-1 and TRBJ1-6): KAGVTQTPRYLIKTRGQQVTLSCSPISGHRSVSWYQQTPGQGLQFLFEYFSETQRNKGNFPGRFSGRQFSNSRSEMNVSTLELGDSALYLCASSLHGQGSDNSPLHFGNGTRLTVT.

V and J are TRBV20-1 and TRBJ2-1, with 9 positions matching TRBD2. CDR1 and CDR2 (germline): DFQATT, SNEGSKA (reference sequence). CDR3 length equals 15 residues. V lost 2 bases to trimming and J lost 2 bases; unmatched junction nucleotides: 4. CDR3 in DNA: TGCAGTGCTAGATCCGGGACTAGCCCCTACAATGAGCAGTTCTTC. Its protein product is CSARSGTSPYNEQFF.

The chain carries TRBV5-1 and TRBJ1-2; 9 bases are a match to TRBD1. The junction had 3 bases not matched to a gene; V was cut back by 0 bases and J by 3 bases. CDR3 length equals 15 residues. Germline assignment: CDR1 SGHRS and CDR2 YFSETQ. The CDR3 sequence: CASSLGTGVDYGYTF. CDR3 nucleotide sequence: TGCGCCAGCAGCTTGGGGACAGGGGTCGACTATGGCTACACCTTC.

Ten or more counts support this clonotype. The chain has TRBV12-3 or TRBV12-4 and TRBJ2-1; 9 bases map to TRBD2. The CDR3 extends over 16 amino acids. With 4 bases clipped from V and 4 bases from J, the junction kept 8 bases outside the gene matches. CDR3 in amino acids: CASSYLAGVGYNEQFF. The CDR3 nucleotides read TGTGCCAGCAGTTACTTAGCGGGAGTAGGTTACAATGAGCAGTTCTTC.

The table lists this clonotype with a few counts. This sequence joins TRBV4-2 and TRBJ1-3; D remains unclear. The CDR3 covers 13 residues. CDR1 is LGHNA and CDR2 is YNFKEQ in the germline V gene. V dropped 2 bases and J dropped 3 bases, with 5 bases sitting between them. For the CDR3, the DNA is TGTGCCAGCAGCCAATACGTTGGAAACACCATATATTTT. Protein product: CASSQYVGNTIYF.

This clonotype was observed a few times. The rearrangement uses TRBV20-1 and TRBJ2-2; D call uncertain. The CDR3 is made up of 16 amino acids. The V and J ends lost 3 bases and 1 base respectively, with 15 bases between them. The germline CDR1 and CDR2 sequences are DFQATT and SNEGSKA (reference sequence). This chain's CDR3 is CSARDPKTGNTGELFF. CDR3 nucleotide sequence: TGCAGTGCTAGGGACCCCAAGACCGGGAACACCGGGGAGCTGTTTTTT.

This clonotype turned up a few times. The CDR3 region is CASSFIKGTGYTF. The CDR3 DNA reads TGTGCCAGCAGTTTCATTAAAGGGACAGGCTACACCTTC. The rearrangement links TRBV12-3 or TRBV12-4 to TRBJ1-2; weak D call: TRBD1 (6 bases). The CDR3 covers 13 residues. V dropped 3 bases and J dropped 8 bases, with 13 bases sitting between them.

The V call is TRBV9, the J call TRBJ1-4; no clear D gene. There are 14 residues in the CDR3. Trimming pared 0 bases from V and 4 bases from J, leaving 7 bases between. Germline CDR1 SGDLS, CDR2 YYNGEE. In DNA form, the CDR3 reads TGTGCCAGCAGCGTAGGACACCGTAATGAAAAACTGTTTTTT. Its protein is CASSVGHRNEKLFF.

This clonotype was detected a few times. This chain uses TRBV12-3 or TRBV12-4 with TRBJ2-7; D remains ambiguous. The germline V and J ends were trimmed by 2 bases and 5 bases, with 13 bases remaining between them. This CDR3 region has 14 residues. The CDR3 loop reads CASSLYMSLNEQYF. The CDR3 DNA sequence: TGTGCCAGCAGTTTATATATGAGCCTCAACGAGCAGTACTTC.

This clonotype has a count of ten or more. The chain has TRBV7-9 and TRBJ2-7; tentatively, D is TRBD2 (6 bases). From germline, CDR1 is SEHNR and CDR2 FQNEAQ (reference sequence). V lost 3 bases, J lost 4 bases, and 10 bases lay in between. The CDR3 is 13 amino acids. This CDR3 is CASSFAGTYEQYF. DNA for the CDR3: TGTGCCAGCAGCTTCGCTGGGACTTACGAGCAGTACTTC. Combining the CDR3 with reference TRBV7-9 and TRBJ2-7 gives the whole variable domain DTGVSQNPRHKITKRGQNVTFRCDPISEHNRLYWYRQTLGQGPEFLTYFQNEAQLEKSRLLSDRFSAERPKGSFSTLEIQRTEQGDSAMYLCASSFAGTYEQYFGPGTRLTVT.

The gene calls are TRBV20-1 and TRBJ1-5; D unclear. The CDR3 contains 13 residues. CDR1 and CDR2 (germline): DFQATT, SNEGSKA (reference sequence). Trimming removed 0 bases from V and 2 bases from J, with 5 bases in between. CDR3 nucleotides: TGCAGTGCTAGAGACTGGGGCAATCAGCCCCAGCATTTT. It yields the protein CSARDWGNQPQHF.

Note on this clonotype: With a much larger clone just one base away, this may be a read error. The genes are TRBV5-6 and TRBJ1-1, with D possibly being TRBD1 (5 bases). The CDR3 is 14 amino acids. Germline V gene lookup returns CDR1 SGHDT and CDR2 YYEEEE. V was pared by 1 base and J by 1 base, with 8 bases between. The CDR3 region is CASSLSGRNTEAFF. In nucleotides, the CDR3 is TGTGCCAGCAGCTTGTCAGGGAGGAACACTGAAGCTTTCTTT.

A few counts support this clonotype. This rearrangement joins TRBV10-3 to TRBJ2-5, with no clear D. Trimming stripped 0 bases from V and 5 bases from J, with 7 bases between. Per the germline V gene, CDR1 is ENHRY and CDR2 is SYGVKD. This CDR3 is built from 13 residues. This CDR3 reads CAISESTRETQYF. CDR3 DNA: TGTGCCATCAGTGAGTCGACCCGGGAGACCCAGTACTTC.

This clonotype was detected a few times. CDR3 DNA sequence: TGCGCCAGCAGCCAGTCCACCGGGACTAGCGGGGGAACGAACACCGGGGAGCTGTTTTTT. It is translated as CASSQSTGTSGGTNTGELFF. V is TRBV4-3 and J is TRBJ2-2; 14 bases agree with TRBD2. CDR1 LGHNA and CDR2 YSLEER come from the germline V gene. The CDR3 runs 20 residues. Losses at the gene ends were 3 bases for V and 0 bases for J; bases not matched to a gene: 9.